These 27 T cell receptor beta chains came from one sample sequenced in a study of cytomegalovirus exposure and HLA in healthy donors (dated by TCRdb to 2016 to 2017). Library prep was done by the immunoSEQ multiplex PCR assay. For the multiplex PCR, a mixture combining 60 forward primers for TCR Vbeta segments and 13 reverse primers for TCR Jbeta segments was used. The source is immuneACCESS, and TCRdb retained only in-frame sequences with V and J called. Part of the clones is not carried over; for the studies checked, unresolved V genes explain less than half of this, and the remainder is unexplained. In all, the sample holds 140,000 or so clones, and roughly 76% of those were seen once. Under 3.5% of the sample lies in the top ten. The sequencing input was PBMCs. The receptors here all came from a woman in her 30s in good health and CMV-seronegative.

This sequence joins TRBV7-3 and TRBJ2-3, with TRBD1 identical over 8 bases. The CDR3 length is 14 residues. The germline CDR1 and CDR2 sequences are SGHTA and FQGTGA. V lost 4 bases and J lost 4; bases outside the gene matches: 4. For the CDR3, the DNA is TGTGCCAGCAGCTCCTCAGGGGGCGCAGATACGCAGTATTTT. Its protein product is CASSSSGGADTQYF.

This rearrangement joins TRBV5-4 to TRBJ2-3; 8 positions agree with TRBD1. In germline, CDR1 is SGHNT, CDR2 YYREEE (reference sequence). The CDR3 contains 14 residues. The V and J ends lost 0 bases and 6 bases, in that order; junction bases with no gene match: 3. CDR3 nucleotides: TGTGCCAGCAGCTTGGACAGGGGGGCCGATACGCAGTATTTT. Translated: CASSLDRGADTQYF.

CDR3 bases: TGCGCCAGCAGCAGGCTAGCGGGAGACGGCGGGGAGCTGTTTTTT. Residues: CASSRLAGDGGELFF. V and J are TRBV5-1 and TRBJ2-2; 10 positions agree with TRBD2. CDR1 SGHRS and CDR2 YFSETQ come from the germline V gene. V was pared by 4 bases and J by 7 bases, with 7 bases of the junction left unmatched. The CDR3 consists of 15 residues.

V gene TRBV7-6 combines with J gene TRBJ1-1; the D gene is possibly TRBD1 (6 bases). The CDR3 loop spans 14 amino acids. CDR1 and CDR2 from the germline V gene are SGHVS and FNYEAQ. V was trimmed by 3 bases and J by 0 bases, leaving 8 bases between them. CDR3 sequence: CASSFGQMNTEAFF. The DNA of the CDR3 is TGTGCCAGCAGCTTTGGACAGATGAACACTGAAGCTTTCTTT.

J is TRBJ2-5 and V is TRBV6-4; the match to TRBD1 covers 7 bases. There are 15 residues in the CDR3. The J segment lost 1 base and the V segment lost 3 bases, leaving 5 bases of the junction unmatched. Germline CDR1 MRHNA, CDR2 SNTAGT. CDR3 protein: CASSEKAGGQETQYF. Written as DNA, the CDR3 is TGTGCCAGCAGTGAAAAGGCAGGGGGCCAAGAGACCCAGTACTTC.

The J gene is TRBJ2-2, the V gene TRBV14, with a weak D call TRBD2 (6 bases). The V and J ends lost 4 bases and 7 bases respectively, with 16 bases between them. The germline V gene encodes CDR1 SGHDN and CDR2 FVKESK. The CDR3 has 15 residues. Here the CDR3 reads CASSPGLPYGGELFF. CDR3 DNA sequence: TGTGCCAGCAGCCCCGGACTACCTTATGGCGGGGAGCTGTTTTTT.

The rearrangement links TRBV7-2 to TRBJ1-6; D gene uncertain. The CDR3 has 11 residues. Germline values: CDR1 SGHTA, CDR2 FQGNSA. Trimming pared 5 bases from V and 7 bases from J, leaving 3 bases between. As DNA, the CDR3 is TGTGCCAGCAGCCGGAATTCACCCCTCCACTTT. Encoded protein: CASSRNSPLHF.

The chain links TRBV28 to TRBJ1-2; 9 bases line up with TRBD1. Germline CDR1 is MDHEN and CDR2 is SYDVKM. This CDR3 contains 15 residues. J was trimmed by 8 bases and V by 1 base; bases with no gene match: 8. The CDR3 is CASSLSGDREYGYTF. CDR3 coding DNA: TGTGCCAGCAGTTTATCTGGGGACAGGGAGTACGGCTACACCTTC.

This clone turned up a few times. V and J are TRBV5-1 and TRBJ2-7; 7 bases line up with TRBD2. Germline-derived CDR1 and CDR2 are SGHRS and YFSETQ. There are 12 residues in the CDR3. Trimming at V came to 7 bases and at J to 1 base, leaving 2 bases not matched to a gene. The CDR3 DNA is TGCGCCAGCGGGGGGGAGTCCTACGAGCAGTACTTC. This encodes CASGGESYEQYF.

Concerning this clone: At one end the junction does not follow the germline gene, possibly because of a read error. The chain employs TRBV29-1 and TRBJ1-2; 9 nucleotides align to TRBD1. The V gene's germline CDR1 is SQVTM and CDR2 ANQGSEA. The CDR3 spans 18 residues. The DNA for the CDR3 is TGCAGCGTAGTCGACAGGGGGAAGTCGAAGCGAACTAACTATGGTTACACCTTC. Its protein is CSVVDRGKSKRTNYGYTF.

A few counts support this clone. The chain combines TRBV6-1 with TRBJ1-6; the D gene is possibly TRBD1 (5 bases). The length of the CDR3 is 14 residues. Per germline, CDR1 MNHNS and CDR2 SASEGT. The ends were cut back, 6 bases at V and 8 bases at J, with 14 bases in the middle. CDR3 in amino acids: CASRRPGWDSPLHF. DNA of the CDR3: TGTGCCAGCAGACGACCAGGGTGGGATTCACCCCTCCACTTT.

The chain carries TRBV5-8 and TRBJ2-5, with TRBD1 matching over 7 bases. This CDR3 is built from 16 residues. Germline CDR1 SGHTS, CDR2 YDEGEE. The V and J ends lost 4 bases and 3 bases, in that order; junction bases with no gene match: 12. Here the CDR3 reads CASSVLLGGLEETQYF. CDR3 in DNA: TGTGCCAGCAGCGTTCTTTTAGGGGGCTTGGAAGAGACCCAGTACTTC.

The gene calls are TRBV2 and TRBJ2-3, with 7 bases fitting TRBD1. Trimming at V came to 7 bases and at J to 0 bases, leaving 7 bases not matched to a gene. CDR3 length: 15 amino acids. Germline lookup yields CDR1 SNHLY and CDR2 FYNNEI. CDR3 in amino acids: CASTRDRPSTDTQYF. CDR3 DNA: TGTGCCAGCACCCGGGACAGACCTAGCACAGATACGCAGTATTTT.

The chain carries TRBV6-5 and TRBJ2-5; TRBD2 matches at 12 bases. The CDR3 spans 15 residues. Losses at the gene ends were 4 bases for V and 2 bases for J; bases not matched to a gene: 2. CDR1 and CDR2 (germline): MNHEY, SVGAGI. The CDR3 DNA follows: TGTGCCAGCAGTTGGCTAGCGGGGGGGCAAGAGACCCAGTACTTC. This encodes CASSWLAGGQETQYF.

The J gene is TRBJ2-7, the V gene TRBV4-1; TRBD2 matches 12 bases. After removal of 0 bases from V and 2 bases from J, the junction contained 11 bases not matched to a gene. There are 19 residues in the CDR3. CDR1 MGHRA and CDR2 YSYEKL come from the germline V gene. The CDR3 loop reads CASSQDKVLAGGPTYEQYF. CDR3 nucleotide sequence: TGCGCCAGCAGCCAAGATAAGGTGCTAGCGGGAGGGCCCACCTACGAGCAGTACTTC.

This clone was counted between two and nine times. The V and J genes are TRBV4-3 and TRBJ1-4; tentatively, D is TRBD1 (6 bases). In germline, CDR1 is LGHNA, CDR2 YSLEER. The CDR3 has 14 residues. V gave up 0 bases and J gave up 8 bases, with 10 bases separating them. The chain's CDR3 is CASSQDQGPEKLFF. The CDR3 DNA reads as TGCGCCAGCAGCCAAGATCAGGGGCCGGAAAAACTGTTTTTT.

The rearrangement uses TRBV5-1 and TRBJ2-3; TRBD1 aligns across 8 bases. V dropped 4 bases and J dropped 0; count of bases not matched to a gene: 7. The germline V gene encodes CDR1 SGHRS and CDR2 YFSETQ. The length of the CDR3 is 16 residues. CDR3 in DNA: TGCGCCAGCAGCCCCCTTGGGGACAGGAGCACAGATACGCAGTATTTT. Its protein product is CASSPLGDRSTDTQYF.

The CDR3 region is CASSFRRGRDTEAFF. CDR3 DNA sequence: TGTGCCAGCAGTTTTAGGAGGGGGAGGGACACTGAAGCTTTCTTT. This chain joins TRBV27 and TRBJ1-1; D may be TRBD1 (6 bases). CDR3 length equals 15 residues. Germline CDR1 is MNHEY and CDR2 is SMNVEV (reference sequence). The ends were cut back, 3 bases at V and 3 bases at J, with 14 bases in the middle.

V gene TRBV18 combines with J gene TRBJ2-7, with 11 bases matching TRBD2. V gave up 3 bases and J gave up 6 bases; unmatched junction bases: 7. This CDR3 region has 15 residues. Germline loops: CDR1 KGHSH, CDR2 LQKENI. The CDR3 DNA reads TGTGCCAGCTCACCCGTAATAGCGGGAGGGCGCGAGCAGTACTTC. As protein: CASSPVIAGGREQYF.

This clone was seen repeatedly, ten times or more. Here the CDR3 reads CASSFLSTGGEQPQHF. CDR3 nucleotides: TGTGCCAGCAGTTTCCTTTCTACAGGGGGGGAGCAGCCCCAGCATTTT. The genes are TRBV6-5 and TRBJ1-5; TRBD1 matches at 8 bases. The CDR3 runs to 16 residues. Trimming at V came to 4 bases and at J to 7 bases, leaving 12 bases not matched to a gene. Germline V gene data show CDR1 as MNHEY and CDR2 as SVGAGI.

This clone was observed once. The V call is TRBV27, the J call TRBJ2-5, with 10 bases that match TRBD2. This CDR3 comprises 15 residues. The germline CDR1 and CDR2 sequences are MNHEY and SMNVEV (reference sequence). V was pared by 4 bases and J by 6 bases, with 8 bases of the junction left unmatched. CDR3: CASSSQREGLQTQYF. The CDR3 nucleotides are TGTGCCAGCAGTTCACAGCGGGAGGGCCTTCAGACCCAGTACTTC.

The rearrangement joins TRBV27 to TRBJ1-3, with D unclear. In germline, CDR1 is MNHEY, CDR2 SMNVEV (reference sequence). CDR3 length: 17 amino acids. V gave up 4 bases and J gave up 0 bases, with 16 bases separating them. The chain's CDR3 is CASSSGRAAFSGNTIYF. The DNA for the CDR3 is TGTGCCAGCAGTTCTGGGCGGGCAGCCTTCTCTGGAAACACCATATATTTT.

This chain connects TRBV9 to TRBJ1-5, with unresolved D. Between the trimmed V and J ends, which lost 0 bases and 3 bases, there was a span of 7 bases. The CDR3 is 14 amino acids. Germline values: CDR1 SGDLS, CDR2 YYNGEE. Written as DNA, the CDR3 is TGTGCCAGCAGCGTAGGTGGGCTCAATCAGCCCCAGCATTTT. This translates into CASSVGGLNQPQHF.

The CDR3 region has the DNA TGTGCCAGCAGCGTAGAAGGACAGCGCAATCAGCCCCAGCATTTT. Translating gives CASSVEGQRNQPQHF. The chain recombines TRBV9 with TRBJ1-5; TRBD1 might be the D (6 bases). There are 15 residues in the CDR3. Germline CDR1 SGDLS, CDR2 YYNGEE. Trimming stripped 0 bases from V and 2 bases from J, with 9 bases between.

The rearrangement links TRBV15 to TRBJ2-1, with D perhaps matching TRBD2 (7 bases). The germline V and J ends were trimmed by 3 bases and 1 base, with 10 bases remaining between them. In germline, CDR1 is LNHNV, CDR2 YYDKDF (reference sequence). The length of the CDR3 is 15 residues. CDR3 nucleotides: TGTGCCACCAGCAGCGGGGGGCCTTCCTACAATGAGCAGTTCTTC. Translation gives CATSSGGPSYNEQFF.

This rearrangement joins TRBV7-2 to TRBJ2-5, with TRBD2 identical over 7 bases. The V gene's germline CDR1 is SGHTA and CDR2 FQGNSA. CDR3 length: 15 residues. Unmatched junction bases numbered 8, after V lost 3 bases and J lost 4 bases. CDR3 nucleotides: TGTGCCAGCAGCTTGGTCGGGGGGAGGAGAGAGACCCAGTACTTC. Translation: CASSLVGGRRETQYF.

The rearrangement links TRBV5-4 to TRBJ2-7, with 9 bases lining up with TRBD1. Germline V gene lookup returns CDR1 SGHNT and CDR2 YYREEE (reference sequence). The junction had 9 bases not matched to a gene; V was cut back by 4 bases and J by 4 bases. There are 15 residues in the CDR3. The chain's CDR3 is CASSLGNRGQYEQYF. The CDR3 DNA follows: TGTGCCAGCAGCCTCGGCAACAGGGGGCAGTACGAGCAGTACTTC.